The clone carrying this T cell receptor beta chain was recorded once. Its antigen is not known. This entry is derived from a study of graft-versus-host responses after intestinal transplantation. Libraries were prepared by immunoSEQ multiplex PCR; TCRdb keeps only in-frame clonotypes and omits some of them. The sample lists 90,000 to 95,000 clones, 91% occurring once. This CDR3 contains 16 residues. Germline CDR1 MDHEN, CDR2 SYDVKM. Deletions cut 2 bases from V and 0 bases from J, with 13 bases between. Sequences were derived from unstimulated CD8+ T cells sorted from spleen or lymph node cells, sampled before intestinal transplant. The TCR was taken from a human donor who received an intestinal transplant. The chain uses TRBV28 and TRBJ1-2; the D gene is possibly TRBD1 (5 bases). The CDR3 DNA reads as TGTGCCAGCAGTTTAAAGGGGATGGGGACTAACTATGGCTACACCTTC. Amino acid sequence: CASSLKGMGTNYGYTF.